In its sample, the clone carrying this T cell receptor beta chain was seen many times. From RNA transcripts, TCR beta CDR3 regions were amplified. The primer set for the first-round RT-PCR of the TCR CDR3 was HTBI. In TCRdb, the multiplex PCR reads were re-called with MiXCR into one record per CDR3 protein. The table lists some 570,000 distinct CDR3 sequences, approximately 17% of them singletons. These data belong to a study of T cells in Graves' hyperthyroidism and ophthalmopathy. Germline CDR1 SEHNR, CDR2 FQNEAQ (reference sequence). The CDR3 extends over 15 amino acids. The ends lost 5 bases at V and 6 bases at J; junction bases unmatched: 9.

The sample comprised blood. The chain links TRBV7-9 to TRBJ2-7, with 11 nucleotides matching TRBD2. The origin of this receptor is a young woman with Graves' ophthalmopathy. The CDR3 region has the DNA TGTGCCAGCAGCGCACTAGCGGGAGTTTCGCCCGAGCAGTACTTC. It translates to CASSALAGVSPEQYF.